This is a list of T cell receptor beta chains from one sample in a study of cytomegalovirus exposure and HLA in healthy donors. Sequencing was performed with immunoSEQ multiplex PCR; in TCRdb, only in-frame clones are kept and a portion is missing. In the table there are approximately 140,000 clones, roughly three quarters of which are singletons. Material for sequencing was PBMCs. The receptors here all came from a woman between 18 and 29 years old in good health and CMV-seronegative. Both conserved end residues are part of each CDR3. Each record gives: J gene, V gene, D gene, clone size, CDR3 protein, CDR3 DNA. The D gene is left open where the match is weak. Clone sizes are given selectively: once, few, many, or a class where the clone is expanded.

j_gene: TRBJ1-2
v_gene: TRBV10-3
d_gene: -
abundance: -
CDR3aa: CAISAGREVPNYGYTF
CDR3nt: TGTGCCATCAGTGCTGGGAGGGAGGTTCCGAACTATGGCTACACCTTC

j_gene: TRBJ2-7
v_gene: TRBV6-5
d_gene: -
abundance: -
CDR3aa: CASSSHRVSGYEQYF
CDR3nt: TGTGCCAGCAGTTCACACAGGGTTTCGGGATACGAGCAGTACTTC

j_gene: TRBJ1-1
v_gene: TRBV30
d_gene: -
abundance: -
CDR3aa: CAWTGGAEPEAFF
CDR3nt: TGTGCCTGGACTGGAGGGGCCGAACCTGAAGCTTTCTTT

j_gene: TRBJ1-1
v_gene: TRBV6-1
d_gene: TRBD1
abundance: -
CDR3aa: CASRRDRANTEAFF
CDR3nt: TGTGCCAGCAGGCGGGACAGGGCGAACACTGAAGCTTTCTTT

j_gene: TRBJ2-1
v_gene: TRBV19
d_gene: TRBD1
abundance: -
CDR3aa: CASSPSDRGYSEQFF
CDR3nt: TGTGCCAGTAGCCCATCTGACAGGGGCTATTCTGAGCAGTTCTTC

j_gene: TRBJ2-2
v_gene: TRBV5-1
d_gene: TRBD2
abundance: -
CDR3aa: CATKKGEGDTGELFF
CDR3nt: TGCGCCACCAAAAAAGGGGAGGGTGACACCGGGGAGCTGTTTTTT

j_gene: TRBJ1-1
v_gene: TRBV19
d_gene: -
abundance: -
CDR3aa: CASSGDSDEAFF
CDR3nt: TGTGCCAGTAGTGGCGACAGTGATGAAGCTTTCTTT

j_gene: TRBJ2-5
v_gene: TRBV7-8
d_gene: -
abundance: -
CDR3aa: CASSSEGEETQYF
CDR3nt: TGTGCCAGCAGCTCAGAGGGGGAAGAGACCCAGTACTTC

j_gene: TRBJ2-3
v_gene: TRBV19
d_gene: TRBD1
abundance: -
CDR3aa: CASTQSGQDTDTQYF
CDR3nt: TGTGCCAGTACGCAGTCGGGACAGGACACAGATACGCAGTATTTT

j_gene: TRBJ2-7
v_gene: TRBV4-1
d_gene: -
abundance: -
CDR3aa: CASSPGGQTYEQYF
CDR3nt: TGCGCCAGCAGCCCTGGTGGACAGACCTACGAGCAGTACTTC

j_gene: TRBJ1-1
v_gene: TRBV5-4
d_gene: TRBD1
abundance: -
CDR3aa: CASSLRTGVIEAFF
CDR3nt: TGTGCCAGCAGCTTGAGGACAGGGGTGATAGAAGCTTTCTTT

j_gene: TRBJ2-3
v_gene: TRBV10-3
d_gene: TRBD2
abundance: -
CDR3aa: CAISEATSGRRGTDTQYF
CDR3nt: TGTGCCATCAGTGAGGCCACTAGCGGGAGAAGGGGCACAGATACGCAGTATTTT

j_gene: TRBJ1-2
v_gene: TRBV7-9
d_gene: -
abundance: -
CDR3aa: CVTASGGNYGYTF
CDR3nt: TGTGTCACGGCGTCCGGAGGGAACTATGGCTACACCTTC

j_gene: TRBJ1-1
v_gene: TRBV6-5
d_gene: -
abundance: -
CDR3aa: CASSYSEKPGEAFF
CDR3nt: TGTGCCAGCAGTTACTCCGAAAAACCCGGTGAAGCTTTCTTT

j_gene: TRBJ1-2
v_gene: TRBV28
d_gene: -
abundance: -
CDR3aa: CASMGELGGYTF
CDR3nt: TGTGCCAGCATGGGAGAGCTCGGGGGCTACACCTTC

j_gene: TRBJ1-1
v_gene: TRBV30
d_gene: TRBD1
abundance: -
CDR3aa: CAWTATGGPGNTEAFF
CDR3nt: TGTGCCTGGACGGCGACAGGGGGTCCAGGGAACACTGAAGCTTTCTTT

j_gene: TRBJ1-2
v_gene: TRBV6-5
d_gene: -
abundance: -
CDR3aa: CASSYSIGIRGYGYTF
CDR3nt: TGTGCCAGCAGTTACTCGATCGGGATCCGAGGCTATGGCTACACCTTC

j_gene: TRBJ1-5
v_gene: TRBV7-2
d_gene: TRBD1
abundance: -
CDR3aa: CASSLEQGAWQPQHF
CDR3nt: TGTGCCAGCAGCTTAGAACAGGGGGCATGGCAGCCCCAGCATTTT

j_gene: TRBJ2-1
v_gene: TRBV15
d_gene: TRBD1
abundance: once
CDR3aa: CATSITAGTDYNEQFF
CDR3nt: TGTGCCACCAGCATCACCGCCGGGACAGACTACAATGAGCAGTTCTTC

j_gene: TRBJ2-2
v_gene: TRBV30
d_gene: TRBD2
abundance: once
CDR3aa: CAWCGLAGDTGELFF
CDR3nt: TGTGCCTGGTGCGGACTAGCGGGGGACACCGGGGAGCTGTTTTTT

j_gene: TRBJ2-3
v_gene: TRBV9
d_gene: -
abundance: -
CDR3aa: CASSVVGYTDTQYF
CDR3nt: TGTGCCAGCAGCGTAGTCGGGTACACAGATACGCAGTATTTT

j_gene: TRBJ2-5
v_gene: TRBV2
d_gene: TRBD1
abundance: -
CDR3aa: CASRGTAQETQYF
CDR3nt: TGTGCCAGCAGAGGGACAGCCCAAGAGACCCAGTACTTC

j_gene: TRBJ2-1
v_gene: TRBV12-5
d_gene: TRBD2
abundance: few
CDR3aa: CASGLGLAGEQFF
CDR3nt: TGTGCTAGTGGTTTAGGGCTAGCGGGAGAGCAGTTCTTC

j_gene: TRBJ1-3
v_gene: TRBV18
d_gene: TRBD1
abundance: -
CDR3aa: CASSETGTGDTTIYF
CDR3nt: TGTGCCAGCTCGGAGACCGGGACAGGGGATACCACCATATATTTT

j_gene: TRBJ2-1
v_gene: TRBV5-1
d_gene: TRBD2
abundance: few
CDR3aa: CASSLSSGRVNEQFF
CDR3nt: TGCGCCAGCAGCTTATCTAGCGGGAGGGTAAATGAGCAGTTCTTC

j_gene: TRBJ2-3
v_gene: TRBV2
d_gene: -
abundance: -
CDR3aa: CASSLSPSYTDTQYF
CDR3nt: TGTGCCAGCAGTCTCAGTCCTTCATACACAGATACGCAGTATTTT

j_gene: TRBJ2-1
v_gene: TRBV6-5
d_gene: -
abundance: once
CDR3aa: CASRTIGWGNEQFF
CDR3nt: TGTGCCAGCAGGACTATAGGCTGGGGCAATGAGCAGTTCTTC

j_gene: TRBJ1-3
v_gene: TRBV9
d_gene: -
abundance: -
CDR3aa: CASSATRTASGNTIYF
CDR3nt: TGTGCCAGCAGCGCTACACGGACAGCCTCTGGAAACACCATATATTTT

j_gene: TRBJ1-1
v_gene: TRBV6-5
d_gene: TRBD1
abundance: -
CDR3aa: CASSPPGDRGVRAFF
CDR3nt: TGTGCCAGCAGTCCGCCGGGGGACAGGGGGGTCCGAGCTTTCTTT

j_gene: TRBJ1-1
v_gene: TRBV7-9
d_gene: -
abundance: few
CDR3aa: CATKPGVEAFF
CDR3nt: TGTGCGACCAAGCCAGGGGTGGAAGCTTTCTTT

j_gene: TRBJ2-7
v_gene: TRBV29-1
d_gene: TRBD1
abundance: -
CDR3aa: CSVAGQGGYEQYF
CDR3nt: TGCAGCGTTGCTGGACAGGGAGGCTACGAGCAGTACTTC

j_gene: TRBJ1-5
v_gene: TRBV5-1
d_gene: -
abundance: -
CDR3aa: CASSPRGGNQPQHF
CDR3nt: TGCGCCAGCAGCCCCAGGGGAGGCAATCAGCCCCAGCATTTT

j_gene: TRBJ1-4
v_gene: TRBV27
d_gene: -
abundance: -
CDR3aa: CASSLVVGRKLDNEKLFF
CDR3nt: TGTGCCAGCAGTTTAGTAGTAGGGAGGAAATTGGATAATGAAAAACTGTTTTTT

j_gene: TRBJ1-2
v_gene: TRBV18
d_gene: TRBD1
abundance: once
CDR3aa: CASSPSTGGAYYVGYTF
CDR3nt: TGTGCCAGCTCACCAAGTACAGGGGGCGCCTACTATGTGGGCTACACCTTC

j_gene: TRBJ1-1
v_gene: TRBV19
d_gene: -
abundance: few
CDR3aa: CASSITPQRNTEAFF
CDR3nt: TGTGCCAGTAGTATAACACCACAGAGGAACACTGAAGCTTTCTTT

j_gene: TRBJ2-3
v_gene: TRBV6-6
d_gene: -
abundance: -
CDR3aa: CASSYSLGTDTQYF
CDR3nt: TGTGCCAGCAGTTACTCCCTAGGCACAGATACGCAGTATTTT

j_gene: TRBJ1-2
v_gene: TRBV6-5
d_gene: -
abundance: -
CDR3aa: CASSYRPQTGSYGYTF
CDR3nt: TGTGCCAGCAGTTACCGACCCCAGACAGGTTCCTATGGCTACACCTTC

j_gene: TRBJ2-5
v_gene: TRBV5-1
d_gene: -
abundance: once
CDR3aa: CASSLEVPRGETQYF
CDR3nt: TGCGCCAGCAGCTTGGAGGTCCCCCGAGGAGAGACCCAGTACTTC

j_gene: TRBJ1-1
v_gene: TRBV12-5
d_gene: -
abundance: -
CDR3aa: CASGPPSERETSEAFF
CDR3nt: TGTGCTAGTGGTCCCCCCAGCGAACGAGAGACGTCTGAAGCTTTCTTT

j_gene: TRBJ1-2
v_gene: TRBV19
d_gene: TRBD1
abundance: -
CDR3aa: CASSIPDRGYGYTF
CDR3nt: TGTGCCAGTAGTATACCGGACAGGGGCTATGGCTACACCTTC

j_gene: TRBJ2-7
v_gene: TRBV14
d_gene: TRBD1
abundance: once
CDR3aa: CASSSRTGSYEQYF
CDR3nt: TGTGCCAGCAGCTCCCGGACAGGCTCCTACGAGCAGTACTTC

j_gene: TRBJ2-1
v_gene: TRBV7-2
d_gene: TRBD2
abundance: few
CDR3aa: CASSLGGTSGSDEQFF
CDR3nt: TGTGCCAGCAGCTTAGGCGGGACTAGCGGGAGCGATGAGCAGTTCTTC

j_gene: TRBJ2-7
v_gene: TRBV27
d_gene: -
abundance: -
CDR3aa: CASSPVGDRGGHEQYF
CDR3nt: TGTGCCAGCAGCCCCGTGGGAGACAGGGGAGGGCACGAGCAGTACTTC

j_gene: TRBJ1-2
v_gene: TRBV29-1
d_gene: TRBD1
abundance: few
CDR3aa: CSVEDASGGLGEPLF
CDR3nt: TGCAGCGTTGAAGACGCGTCAGGGGGCCTAGGCGAACCCCTCTTC

j_gene: TRBJ2-7
v_gene: TRBV11-2
d_gene: -
abundance: once
CDR3aa: CASSFGTPSSYEQYF
CDR3nt: TGTGCCAGCAGCTTTGGGACACCAAGCTCCTACGAGCAGTACTTC

j_gene: TRBJ1-4
v_gene: TRBV29-1
d_gene: -
abundance: -
CDR3aa: CSVEETGNEKLFF
CDR3nt: TGCAGCGTTGAAGAGACAGGAAATGAAAAACTGTTTTTT

j_gene: TRBJ1-2
v_gene: TRBV5-5
d_gene: TRBD1
abundance: -
CDR3aa: CASSLAGGQGIGRYTF
CDR3nt: TGTGCCAGCAGCTTGGCCGGAGGACAGGGAATCGGTCGCTACACCTTC

j_gene: TRBJ2-2
v_gene: TRBV5-1
d_gene: TRBD1
abundance: -
CDR3aa: CASSLTGTGVNELFF
CDR3nt: TGCGCCAGCAGCTTGACTGGGACAGGGGTAAATGAGCTGTTTTTT